The 23 T cell receptor beta chains reported below all come from one sample, sequenced in a study of T cell changes during pregnancy in multiple sclerosis. Method: immunoSEQ multiplex PCR; TCRdb's copy keeps in-frame clones and lacks some. The data contain fewer than 85,000 clones, over 80% of them singletons. Sequencing used peripheral blood, obtained in the third trimester of pregnancy. These TCRs come from a female donor in good health, enrolled as a control in a pregnancy study.

J is TRBJ2-7 and V is TRBV29-1; D uncertain. Germline CDR1 SQVTM, CDR2 ANQGSEA. This CDR3 spans 11 amino acids. Trimming took 4 bases from V and 3 from J, leaving 7 bases between them. Here the CDR3 DNA reads TGCAGCGTTGCCCCGTACTACGAGCAGTACTTC. Amino acids: CSVAPYYEQYF.

The chain recombines TRBV28 with TRBJ1-3; D call uncertain. Germline CDR1 is MDHEN and CDR2 is SYDVKM. The CDR3 length is 15 residues. V lost 3 bases, J lost 0 bases, and 9 bases lay in between. The chain's CDR3 is CASSLGSHSGNTIYF. In DNA, the CDR3 is TGTGCCAGCAGTTTGGGCAGTCACTCTGGAAACACCATATATTTT.

The chain combines TRBV6-5 with TRBJ2-3; 12 positions agree with TRBD2. The trim removed 2 bases at V and 4 bases at J, leaving 1 base unmatched. This CDR3 is built from 15 residues. In germline, CDR1 is MNHEY, CDR2 SVGAGI. CDR3 in DNA: TGTGCCAGCAGTTACCTAGCGGGAGGGGCAGATACGCAGTATTTT. It is translated as CASSYLAGGADTQYF.

The chain recombines TRBV6-6 with TRBJ2-7; no firm D call. Germline V gives CDR1 MNHNY, CDR2 SVGAGI (reference sequence). The CDR3 loop spans 11 amino acids. The V gene lost 2 bases and the J gene lost 4 bases, with 3 bases spanning the gap. This chain's CDR3 is CASSYRYEQYF. As DNA, the CDR3 is TGTGCCAGCAGTTACCGGTACGAGCAGTACTTC.

The chain combines TRBV29-1 with TRBJ2-5; 7 positions match TRBD1. The assigned J gene may be wrong: the sequence end matches TRBJ2-7 better. This CDR3 comprises 12 residues. Germline CDR1 and CDR2: SQVTM and ANQGSEA. CDR3 nucleotide sequence: TGCAGCGTTAAGGGGGCCTCCTACGAGCAGTACTTC. It translates to CSVKGASYEQYF.

The CDR3: CASPPRLGTGGEQYF. CDR3 coding DNA: TGTGCCAGCCCCCCCCGGTTAGGGACTGGGGGGGAGCAGTACTTC. The genes are TRBV6-5 and TRBJ2-7, with D possibly matching TRBD2 (6 bases). This CDR3 has 15 amino acids. Germline V gene lookup returns CDR1 MNHEY and CDR2 SVGAGI. Trimming took 8 bases from V and 7 from J, leaving 24 bases between them.

This chain links TRBV4-3 with TRBJ2-1; 7 nucleotides align to TRBD1. Germline V gene sequence: CDR1 LGHNA, CDR2 YSLEER. Losses at the gene ends were 1 base for V and 2 bases for J; bases not matched to a gene: 5. The CDR3 sequence is 16 residues long. CDR3 coding DNA: TGCGCCAGCAGCCAAGGGGACAGCGATGCCTACAATGAGCAGTTCTTC. Amino acids: CASSQGDSDAYNEQFF.

The rearrangement uses TRBV30 and TRBJ2-1, with 12 bases fitting TRBD2. This CDR3 is 15 amino acids long. The trim removed 2 bases at V and 10 bases at J, leaving 9 bases unmatched. The V gene's germline CDR1 is GTSNPN and CDR2 SVGIG (reference sequence). The CDR3 spells CAWSSSSGRAKEQFF. CDR3 DNA sequence: TGTGCCTGGAGTTCGTCTAGCGGGAGGGCCAAAGAGCAGTTCTTC.

The chain has TRBV18 and TRBJ2-1; 8 nucleotides align to TRBD2. CDR1 and CDR2 from the germline V gene are KGHSH and LQKENI. Unmatched junction bases numbered 7, after V lost 6 bases and J lost 0 bases. The CDR3 has 16 amino acids. The CDR3 loop reads CASSRGAGDSYNEQFF. For the CDR3, the DNA is TGTGCCAGCTCCCGGGGAGCGGGAGACTCCTACAATGAGCAGTTCTTC.

The chain is built from TRBV27 and TRBJ1-2; 7 bases match TRBD1. The CDR3 loop spans 14 amino acids. The J segment lost 8 bases and the V segment lost 6 bases, leaving 12 bases of the junction unmatched. CDR1 and CDR2 (germline): MNHEY, SMNVEV (reference sequence). The CDR3 reads CASRLGTELYGYTF. CDR3 nucleotides: TGTGCCAGCAGACTAGGGACAGAACTATACGGCTACACCTTC.

The J gene is TRBJ2-1, the V gene TRBV7-3, with a weak D call TRBD2 (7 bases). The V gene's germline CDR1 is SGHTA and CDR2 FQGTGA. Trimming shortened V by 5 bases and J by 3 bases, and 14 bases separated the two germline ends. There are 15 residues in the CDR3. The DNA for the CDR3 is TGTGCCAGCAGCCGAAAGGGGGGGGGCTACAATGAGCAGTTCTTC. This gives the protein CASSRKGGGYNEQFF.

The gene calls are TRBV29-1 and TRBJ2-5; 9 bases are shared with TRBD1. Looked up from germline, CDR1 is SQVTM and CDR2 is ANQGSEA. Trimming cost V 7 bases and J 5 bases; bases outside gene matches: 5. The CDR3 runs 12 residues. The CDR3: CSETGGEETQYF. Here the CDR3 DNA reads TGCAGCGAAACAGGGGGCGAGGAGACCCAGTACTTC.

The chain links TRBV9 to TRBJ2-5, with 8 bases identical to TRBD1. Per the germline V gene, CDR1 is SGDLS and CDR2 is YYNGEE. J was trimmed by 0 bases and V by 3 bases; bases with no gene match: 4. The CDR3 sequence is 15 residues long. The CDR3, as DNA: TGTGCCAGCAGCGCCCGACAGGGGCACCAAGAGACCCAGTACTTC. Translated: CASSARQGHQETQYF.

This chain links TRBV19 with TRBJ1-2; D gene unclear. CDR3 length equals 13 residues. V was clipped by 5 bases and J by 3 bases, with 10 bases between them. Germline CDR1 and CDR2: LNHDA and SQIVND (reference sequence). The CDR3 spells CASSYGGDYGYTF. CDR3 nucleotide sequence: TGTGCCAGTAGTTATGGAGGAGACTATGGCTACACCTTC.

This chain uses TRBV6-5 with TRBJ1-3; 7 bases fit TRBD1. V lost 7 bases to trimming and J lost 5 bases; unmatched junction nucleotides: 11. The germline gives CDR1 MNHEY, CDR2 SVGAGI. CDR3 length: 15 residues. The CDR3 sequence: CASTKRGTERNTIYF. CDR3 coding DNA: TGTGCCAGCACCAAAAGGGGGACAGAACGAAACACCATATATTTT.

This clone has a single count. V usage is TRBV28 and J usage is TRBJ2-7, with no clear D. Germline V gene sequence: CDR1 MDHEN, CDR2 SYDVKM. The CDR3 spans 10 residues. The CDR3 reads CATGSYEQYF. The CDR3 nucleotides read TGTGCGACGGGCTCCTACGAGCAGTACTTC. Combining the CDR3 with reference TRBV28 and TRBJ2-7 gives the whole variable domain DVKVTQSSRYLVKRTGEKVFLECVQDMDHENMFWYRQDPGLGLRLIYFSYDVKMKEKGDIPEGYSVSREKKERFSLILESASTNQTSMYLCATGSYEQYFGPGTRLTVT.

This clone was detected once. The J gene is TRBJ1-3, the V gene TRBV19; 7 bases are a match to TRBD1. Germline CDR1 LNHDA, CDR2 SQIVND (reference sequence). V dropped 6 bases and J dropped 5; count of bases not matched to a gene: 13. This CDR3 has 16 residues. The CDR3 DNA is TGTGCCAGTAGACCCATCTCGACAGGGATTAGAAACACCATATATTTT. Protein sequence: CASRPISTGIRNTIYF.

The rearrangement links TRBV10-3 to TRBJ2-7; 11 nucleotides align to TRBD2. The CDR3 covers 15 residues. Trimming took 6 bases from V and 2 from J; bases not matched to a gene: 6. Per the germline V gene, CDR1 is ENHRY and CDR2 is SYGVKD. The DNA for the CDR3 is TGTGCCATCAGCTCCGGGACTAGCGGTACCTACGAGCAGTACTTC. It translates to CAISSGTSGTYEQYF.

The chain couples TRBV9 to TRBJ2-3; 7 positions agree with TRBD2. CDR3 length equals 17 residues. Trimming took 3 bases from V and 2 from J; bases not matched to a gene: 12. CDR1 and CDR2 from the germline V gene are SGDLS and YYNGEE. In nucleotides, the CDR3 is TGTGCCAGCAGCGCTTACCTGACTAGCCAGACCACAGATACGCAGTATTTT. Translating it yields CASSAYLTSQTTDTQYF.

This chain joins TRBV7-9 and TRBJ2-7, with a possible D match to TRBD2 (6 bases). Germline V gene sequence: CDR1 SEHNR, CDR2 FQNEAQ (reference sequence). V lost 8 bases to trimming and J lost 7 bases, with 18 bases between them. This CDR3 has 13 amino acids. CDR3: CASLSLAAGEQYF. The CDR3 region has the DNA TGTGCCAGCTTATCATTAGCGGCGGGGGAGCAGTACTTC.

This sequence joins TRBV27 and TRBJ2-5, with TRBD1 identical over 9 bases. The germline gives CDR1 MNHEY, CDR2 SMNVEV (reference sequence). CDR3 size: 14 residues. After removal of 5 bases from V and 2 bases from J, the junction contained 3 bases not matched to a gene. In nucleotides, the CDR3 is TGTGCCAGCAGTCCGGACAGGGGACAAGAGACCCAGTACTTC. Translating gives CASSPDRGQETQYF.

This rearrangement joins TRBV4-2 to TRBJ2-7, with 9 bases matching TRBD2. The J segment lost 7 bases and the V segment lost 4 bases, leaving 8 bases of the junction unmatched. The germline V gene has CDR1 LGHNA and CDR2 YNFKEQ. This CDR3 has 14 residues. The CDR3 is CASSPPGGRGEQYF. In DNA form, the CDR3 reads TGTGCCAGCAGCCCCCCAGGCGGGAGGGGAGAGCAGTACTTC.

V gene TRBV4-3 combines with J gene TRBJ2-3, with 11 bases matching TRBD2. The length of the CDR3 is 17 residues. Unmatched junction bases numbered 5, after V lost 1 base and J lost 2 bases. Germline V CDR1 and CDR2: LGHNA, YSLEER. CDR3 bases: TGCGCCAGCAGCCAAGGGCTAGCGGGAGGTATCACAGATACGCAGTATTTT. It is translated as CASSQGLAGGITDTQYF.